These 5 T cell receptor beta chains came from one sample sequenced in a study of beta chain features in type 1 diabetes. Expressed TCRB transcripts were sequenced because the entire RNA isolate underwent reverse transcription. TCRdb's table, derived via immunoSEQ multiplex PCR, lists solely in-frame clones and lacks some. Of about 240,000 clones listed, 25% to 30% are singletons. Sequencing input: central memory CD4+ T cells from blood. The source is a man aged 25 to 45 in good health.

The rearrangement links TRBV11-2 to TRBJ2-1; 11 bases agree with TRBD2. CDR1 is SGHAT and CDR2 is FQNNGV in the germline V gene. V shed 3 bases and J 9 bases; nucleotides not matched to a gene: 4. The CDR3 has 14 amino acids. The CDR3 sequence: CASSFVSGRGEQFF. CDR3 coding DNA: TGTGCCAGCAGCTTCGTTAGCGGGAGGGGTGAGCAGTTCTTC.

Ten or more counts support this clone. The rearrangement links TRBV16 to TRBJ1-1; 9 bases line up with TRBD1. The V gene end was trimmed by 2 bases and the J gene end by 4 bases; junction bases not matched to a gene: 8. Germline loops: CDR1 KGHSY, CDR2 FQNENV. This CDR3 is 16 amino acids long. CDR3 amino acids: CASSQPRDRVGTEAFF. CDR3 nucleotide sequence: TGTGCCAGCAGCCAACCCAGGGACAGGGTGGGCACTGAAGCTTTCTTT.

This clone was counted only a few times. The V and J genes are TRBV20-1 and TRBJ2-3; D unresolved. V dropped 3 bases and J dropped 6 bases, with 7 bases sitting between them. Germline lookup yields CDR1 DFQATT and CDR2 SNEGSKA (reference sequence). The CDR3 spans 11 residues. In nucleotides, the CDR3 is TGCAGTGCTAGTAATCAGGATACGCAGTATTTT. Protein: CSASNQDTQYF.

V and J are TRBV15 and TRBJ2-1; 14 nucleotides agree with TRBD2. Germline V gives CDR1 LNHNV, CDR2 YYDKDF (reference sequence). V lost 3 bases to trimming and J lost 7 bases; unmatched junction nucleotides: 5. There are 16 residues in the CDR3. The CDR3 loop is CATSSPGTSGSNEQFF. CDR3 DNA: TGTGCCACCAGCAGTCCCGGGACTAGCGGGAGTAATGAGCAGTTCTTC.

The V and J genes are TRBV6-6 and TRBJ1-2, with TRBD1 identical over 8 bases. Per germline, CDR1 MNHNY and CDR2 SVGAGI (reference sequence). The CDR3 runs 14 residues. The V and J ends lost 9 bases and 1 base, in that order; junction bases with no gene match: 7. CDR3 in DNA: TGTGCCAGTACCGGACAGGGAGTTAACTATGGCTACACCTTC. Encoded protein: CASTGQGVNYGYTF.